The sample holds a few counts of the clone carrying this TCR beta chain. The sample belongs to a study of blood T cell repertoires in COVID-19. Study at large: Samples representing acute and convalescent COVID-19 were sourced from the United States, Italy and Spain. From T cells, B-cell-depleted T cells, or PBMCs came the material, which was cDNA or gDNA.

Per the authors' pipeline: For nucleated cells, counts were estimated from reference gene primer amplification. The table came from immunoSEQ multiplex PCR; TCRdb's copy has only in-frame clones and leaves some out. V, J and clone size reflect that table, while D and trimming were determined from the DNA. The sample has 130,000 to 150,000 clones, roughly 80% seen once. Sequencing used peripheral blood. The sequence was collected from a woman aged 80 or over in a cohort sampled during active or convalescent COVID-19.

The CDR3 DNA sequence: TGTGCCAGCAGTTTATCAGGGGCCCCCACAGATACGCAGTATTTT. Its protein is CASSLSGAPTDTQYF. The genes are TRBV28 and TRBJ2-3; tentative D call: TRBD1 (6 bases). Deletions cut 1 base from V and 2 bases from J, with 10 bases between. The CDR3 has 15 residues. Per the germline V gene, CDR1 is MDHEN and CDR2 is SYDVKM.